Presented here are 21 T cell receptor beta chains from one specimen sequenced in a study of OX40 agonist ivuxolimab in advanced cancers. The data were produced by immunoSEQ multiplex PCR, yet TCRdb's version contains in-frame clones alone and is incomplete. The sample carries fewer than 80,000 clones, approximately 87% recorded once. The source was CD4+ or CD8+ T cells sorted from blood, collected in a trial of the OX40 agonist ivuxolimab. Receptors originate from an adult with an advanced solid tumor such as melanoma, head and neck, liver or kidney cancer.

The chain recombines TRBV28 with TRBJ1-1; 7 nucleotides agree with TRBD1. V was pared by 7 bases and J by 4 bases, with 9 bases of the junction left unmatched. The CDR3 is 14 amino acids. Germline CDR1 MDHEN, CDR2 SYDVKM. The CDR3: CASTSAAGGTEAFF. The CDR3 DNA is TGTGCCAGCACCAGCGCGGCAGGGGGCACTGAAGCTTTCTTT. Full variable domain (missing parts from reference TRBV28 and TRBJ1-1): DVKVTQSSRYLVKRTGEKVFLECVQDMDHENMFWYRQDPGLGLRLIYFSYDVKMKEKGDIPEGYSVSREKKERFSLILESASTNQTSMYLCASTSAAGGTEAFFGQGTRLTVV.

This chain connects TRBV7-3 to TRBJ1-1; 7 bases are a match to TRBD1. Trimming cost V 5 bases and J 8 bases; bases outside gene matches: 8. CDR3 size: 13 residues. In germline, CDR1 is SGHTA, CDR2 FQGTGA. The DNA of the CDR3 is TGTGCCAGCAGCGAAAGACAGGGAAGAGAAGCTTTCTTT. Amino acid sequence: CASSERQGREAFF.

This CDR3 reads CASSLAGQATYNEQFF. CDR3 DNA sequence: TGCGCCAGCAGCTTGGCCGGACAGGCGACCTACAATGAGCAGTTCTTC. The chain recombines TRBV5-1 with TRBJ2-1; the match to TRBD1 covers 7 bases. This CDR3 is 16 amino acids long. CDR1 and CDR2 from the germline V gene are SGHRS and YFSETQ. The V gene end was trimmed by 0 bases and the J gene end by 2 bases; junction bases not matched to a gene: 5.

The rearrangement joins TRBV11-2 to TRBJ2-4, with 7 bases fitting TRBD1. The junction had 10 bases not matched to a gene; V was cut back by 5 bases and J by 0 bases. The germline gives CDR1 SGHAT, CDR2 FQNNGV. The CDR3 is 17 residues long. The CDR3 loop reads CASSRQGITLAKNIQYF. In DNA form, the CDR3 reads TGTGCCAGCAGCCGACAGGGTATTACGCTAGCCAAAAACATTCAGTACTTC.

This chain links TRBV2 with TRBJ1-2; weak D call: TRBD1 (6 bases). From germline, CDR1 is SNHLY and CDR2 FYNNEI. This CDR3 is built from 13 residues. V lost 4 bases and J 7 bases, leaving 13 bases between the germline ends. CDR3 in DNA: TGTGCCAGCAGTGCCGAACAAGGGGGTGGCTACACCTTC. It codes for CASSAEQGGGYTF.

Only one count was recorded for this clone. The genes are TRBV18 and TRBJ1-2, with D possibly being TRBD1 (5 bases). Trimming took 3 bases from V and 7 from J, leaving 12 bases between them. CDR3 length: 13 residues. The germline V gene encodes CDR1 KGHSH and CDR2 LQKENI. The CDR3 protein is CASSPSHQGGYTF. The CDR3 DNA is TGTGCCAGCTCACCCTCGCACCAGGGTGGCTACACCTTC.

The genes are TRBV7-9 and TRBJ1-4; D possibly corresponds to TRBD1 (6 bases). The CDR3 covers 14 residues. V was clipped by 4 bases and J by 7 bases, with 13 bases between them. Germline V gene sequence: CDR1 SEHNR, CDR2 FQNEAQ (reference sequence). Here the CDR3 DNA reads TGTGCCAGCAGCTCCTGGGGGGGGGCTGAAAAACTGTTTTTT. Its translation is CASSSWGGAEKLFF. Full variable domain (outside the CDR3, taken from reference TRBV7-9 and TRBJ1-4): DTGVSQNPRHKITKRGQNVTFRCDPISEHNRLYWYRQTLGQGPEFLTYFQNEAQLEKSRLLSDRFSAERPKGSFSTLEIQRTEQGDSAMYLCASSSWGGAEKLFFGSGTQLSVL.

The sample holds one count of this clone. This chain connects TRBV20-1 to TRBJ2-5; D might be TRBD1 (5 bases). The J call may not be correct, given that the DNA end is closer to TRBJ2-7. This CDR3 is 11 amino acids long. Germline assignment: CDR1 DFQATT and CDR2 SNEGSKA (reference sequence). The CDR3 coding sequence is TGCAGTGCCCCGACAGATTACGAGCAGTACTTC. It yields the protein CSAPTDYEQYF.

The chain couples TRBV14 to TRBJ1-6; possible D gene TRBD1, 5 bases. CDR1 and CDR2 from the germline V gene are SGHDN and FVKESK. V lost 3 bases and J lost 6, with 6 bases in between. This CDR3 is 13 amino acids long. This CDR3 is CASSQGGNSPLHF. The CDR3 DNA follows: TGTGCCAGCAGCCAGGGGGGTAATTCACCCCTCCACTTT.

J is TRBJ2-5 and V is TRBV11-2, with D maybe TRBD1 (6 bases). Germline V gives CDR1 SGHAT, CDR2 FQNNGV. This CDR3 spans 14 amino acids. V was cut by 1 base and J by 5 bases, with 11 bases left in between. The CDR3 bases are TGTGCCAGCAGCTTAGGACAGGCGGTGGAGACCCAGTACTTC. It codes for CASSLGQAVETQYF.

The rearrangement links TRBV2 to TRBJ1-2; D remains unclear. Germline CDR1 SNHLY, CDR2 FYNNEI. V was cut by 5 bases and J by 1 base, with 8 bases left in between. CDR3 length: 13 residues. Here the CDR3 reads CASSTSSNYGYTF. The CDR3 region has the DNA TGTGCCAGCAGTACTAGCAGTAACTATGGCTACACCTTC.

V and J are TRBV2 and TRBJ1-4; 10 bases align to TRBD1. The germline V gene has CDR1 SNHLY and CDR2 FYNNEI. This CDR3 is 16 amino acids long. Unmatched junction bases numbered 8, after V lost 2 bases and J lost 8 bases. This CDR3 is CASSEPRDRGREKLFF. The CDR3, as DNA: TGTGCCAGCAGTGAACCCAGGGACAGGGGTAGGGAAAAACTGTTTTTT. The entire variable domain, with the rest obtained from reference TRBV2 and TRBJ1-4, is as follows: EPEVTQTPSHQVTQMGQEVILRCVPISNHLYFYWYRQILGQKVEFLVSFYNNEISEKSEIFDDQFSVERPDGSNFTLKIRSTKLEDSAMYFCASSEPRDRGREKLFFGSGTQLSVL.

The rearrangement joins TRBV4-3 to TRBJ2-1; D is unclear. Germline V gene lookup returns CDR1 LGHNA and CDR2 YSLEER. The CDR3 loop spans 12 amino acids. Trimming left V 0 bases short and J 12 bases short, with 9 bases between. For the CDR3, the DNA is TGCGCCAGCAGCCAAGACTGGCGTTTGCAGTTCTTC. Its protein product is CASSQDWRLQFF.

V usage is TRBV2 and J usage is TRBJ1-1; D unclear. Germline CDR1 SNHLY, CDR2 FYNNEI. The CDR3 has 11 residues. V lost 6 bases and J lost 11, with 13 bases in between. CDR3 in amino acids: CASSRVEVAFF. As DNA, the CDR3 is TGTGCCAGCAGCAGAGTCGAGGTGGCTTTCTTT.

V and J are TRBV5-8 and TRBJ1-1; possible D gene TRBD1, 5 bases. There are 15 residues in the CDR3. The V and J ends lost 4 bases and 2 bases respectively, with 15 bases between them. Germline CDR1 reads SGHTS; CDR2 reads YDEGEE. The CDR3 coding sequence is TGTGCCAGCAGCGCGCCGGGACGGGTAAACACTGAAGCTTTCTTT. Translated, it gives CASSAPGRVNTEAFF.

The chain is built from TRBV7-2 and TRBJ2-3; 7 bases are shared with TRBD2. With 5 bases clipped from V and 1 base from J, the junction kept 9 bases outside the gene matches. The CDR3 is made up of 16 amino acids. Germline V CDR1 and CDR2: SGHTA, FQGNSA. The CDR3 loop is CASSRRAGVRTDTQYF. In nucleotides, the CDR3 is TGTGCCAGCAGCCGGAGGGCGGGAGTACGCACAGATACGCAGTATTTT.

Of note for this clone: Compared with germline, one end of the junction differs, possibly owing to a read error. The chain carries TRBV20-1 and TRBJ2-7; 8 bases match TRBD1. CDR3 size: 11 residues. The germline V gene has CDR1 DFQATT and CDR2 SNEGSKA (reference sequence). For the CDR3, the DNA is TGCAGTGCTGGAGACAGGGGCGAGCAGTACTTC. Protein sequence: CSAGDRGEQYF.

This chain connects TRBV7-8 to TRBJ2-2; 8 bases match TRBD1. J was trimmed by 6 bases and V by 5 bases; bases with no gene match: 8. Germline assignment: CDR1 SGHVS and CDR2 FQNEAQ. This CDR3 is built from 15 residues. The CDR3: CASSARTGMAGELFF. The CDR3 DNA sequence: TGTGCCAGCAGCGCCCGGACAGGGATGGCCGGGGAGCTGTTTTTT.

CDR3 in DNA: TGTGCCAGCTCACTGACAGGAGGACCGCGCTCCTACAATGAGCAGTTCTTC. Translated, it gives CASSLTGGPRSYNEQFF. The rearrangement joins TRBV18 to TRBJ2-1; D might be TRBD1 (6 bases). The germline CDR1 and CDR2 sequences are KGHSH and LQKENI. V was clipped by 4 bases and J by 0 bases, with 16 bases between them. The CDR3 sequence is 17 residues long. The full variable domain, rest sourced from reference TRBV18 and TRBJ2-1, is NAGVMQNPRHLVRRRGQEARLRCSPMKGHSHVYWYRQLPEEGLKFMVYLQKENIIDESGMPKERFSAEFPKEGPSILRIQQVVRGDSAAYFCASSLTGGPRSYNEQFFGPGTRLTVL.

This sequence joins TRBV9 and TRBJ2-1, with TRBD1 identical over 10 bases. The germline CDR1 and CDR2 sequences are SGDLS and YYNGEE. Germline trimming cut 7 bases from V and 8 bases from J; bases unmatched to any gene: 12. The CDR3 has 15 residues. CDR3 amino acids: CASAARDRGLDEQFF. The DNA of the CDR3 is TGTGCCAGCGCCGCCCGGGACAGGGGTTTGGATGAGCAGTTCTTC. The full variable domain, with the rest looked up from reference TRBV9 and TRBJ2-1, is DSGVTQTPKHLITATGQRVTLRCSPRSGDLSVYWYQQSLDQGLQFLIQYYNGEERAKGNILERFSAQQFPDLHSELNLSSLELGDSALYFCASAARDRGLDEQFFGPGTRLTVL.

The chain has TRBV6-6 and TRBJ2-7, with 7 bases aligning to TRBD1. J was trimmed by 7 bases and V by 0 bases; bases with no gene match: 0. CDR1 is MNHNY, CDR2 SVGAGI, per germline (reference sequence). The CDR3 runs to 12 residues. CDR3 coding DNA: TGTGCCAGCAGTTACTCACAGGGGGAGCAGTACTTC. Its translation is CASSYSQGEQYF.